This note documents a single TCR beta chain sequence. Antigen: not known. There are 15 residues in the CDR3. Germline values: CDR1 MNHNS, CDR2 SASEGT. The V and J ends lost 6 bases and 10 bases, in that order; junction bases with no gene match: 7. Scientists ran DNA taken from cultured CD4+ T cells through the Oncomine TCR Beta short-read assay for sequencing. MiXCR, applied by TCRdb to the PCR reads, yields one record per CDR3 protein. The sample contains approximately 20,000 distinct CDR3 sequences, roughly 50% of which appear only once. The entry originates in a study of vaccination and CD4 T cells after COVID-19. Treatment noted: roughly 10-day PBMC culture with coronavirus spike peptide pools or control peptides (ViraFEST assay).

This chain links TRBV6-1 with TRBJ1-6, with 12 bases aligning to TRBD1. The sequenced material came from CD4+ T cells from blood, cultured in vitro. This TCR derives from a human donor who had recovered from COVID-19. CDR3: CASRVGTGGPSPLHF. The CDR3 nucleotides are TGTGCCAGCAGGGTAGGGACAGGGGGCCCGTCACCCCTCCACTTT.